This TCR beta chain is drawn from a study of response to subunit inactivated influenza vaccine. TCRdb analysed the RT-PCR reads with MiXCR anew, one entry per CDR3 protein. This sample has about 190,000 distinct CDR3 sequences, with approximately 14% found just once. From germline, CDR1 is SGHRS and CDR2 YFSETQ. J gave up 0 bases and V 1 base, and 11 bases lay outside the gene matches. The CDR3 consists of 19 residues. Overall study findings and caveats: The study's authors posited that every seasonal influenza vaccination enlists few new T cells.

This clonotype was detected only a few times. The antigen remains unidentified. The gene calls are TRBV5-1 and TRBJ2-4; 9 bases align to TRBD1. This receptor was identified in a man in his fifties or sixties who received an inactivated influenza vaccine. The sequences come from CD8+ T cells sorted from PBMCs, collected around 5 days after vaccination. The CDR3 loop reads CASSLFAGQGTLAKNIQYF. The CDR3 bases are TGCGCCAGCAGCTTGTTCGCAGGACAGGGGACCCTAGCCAAAAACATTCAGTACTTC.